This T cell receptor beta chain was captured by sequencing in a study of memory CD8 T cells in hepatitis C reinfection (dated by TCRdb to about 2017). In the study overall: Among the donors, three cleared two back-to-back HCV infections on their own, whereas two got rid of a primary infection but ended up chronically infected after reinfection. An HCV reinfection was defined as a positive HCV RNA test that came after two negative tests taken at least 60 days apart. Peak reinfection samples were taken from 3 to 8 weeks after reinfection was detected. The TCR beta repertoire of virus-specific CD8 T cells was tracked longitudinally in about five donors across an HCV reinfection episode. Between 2009 and 2012, a few reinfection cases that had stored pre-reinfection samples were identified. Participants who had resolved a prior HCV infection were followed every 3 months in the reinfection study. Previously published longitudinal data on tetramer+ CD8 T cell frequency were used to pick the peak reinfection time point.

The label giving this sample's time point can be read as: peak reinfection, 3 to 8 weeks after reinfection detection. The sorted cells were sequenced directly ex vivo, without any in vitro expansion ahead of TCR sequencing. The donors were people who inject drugs and were enrolled in Canada's Montreal Acute Hepatitis C Cohort Study (HEPCO). As controls, total naive CD8 T cells, sorted as viable CD3+ CD8+ CD45RO-, were obtained from a couple of donors at each of the three reinfection time points. Before sorting, cryopreserved peripheral blood mononuclear cells were thawed and CD8 T cells were purified from those thawed cells. CD8 T cells were enriched by negative selection with the MACS CD8+ T cell Isolation Kit. Cells were sorted on a BD FACSAria II sorter using FACSDiva software, and FlowJo was used for data analysis. As regards this clone: Its antigen specificity is not known. No qualities accompany the bases; no much larger clone lies one base away.

Library preparation used the immunoSEQ multiplex PCR assay. Genomic DNA was extracted from sorted cells, and the TCR beta V, D and J regions were sequenced by Adaptive Biotechnologies' automated high-throughput method. A two-step, bias-controlled multiplex PCR was used to amplify CDR3 regions. Amplified TCR beta libraries were sequenced on an Illumina instrument. Processing in the source paper ran as follows. Demultiplexed reads were processed to lower amplification and sequencing bias, and the IMGT database was used to assign CDR3 sequences to gene families. ImmunoSEQ software version 2.0 was used to analyze repertoire data. Out-of-frame sequences and sequences containing stop codons in the CDR3 were removed from the clonotype lists. Any clonotype with a frequency under 0.01% was left out, since that frequency corresponded to less than one cell. To get richness, observed richness was divided by input cell number, while evenness came from dividing Shannon entropy by log observed richness. To measure repertoire diversity and how similar the repertoire was between time points, Simpson diversity and Morisita-Horn overlap indices were applied. Clonotypes were categorized as dominant (>1%), sub-dominant (0.5-0.99%), low abundance (0.1-0.49%) or lowest abundance (<0.1%). A germline index was derived by subtracting total nucleotide additions from total CDR3 length and dividing the result by total CDR3 length. TCRdb carries this immuneACCESS record with in-frame sequences only. Its versions omit some clonotypes, under half of them owing to an unresolved V gene in the studies checked, with the rest unexplained. From that table come the V and J calls and clone size; the DNA was used to work out D and trimming. This sample holds roughly 43,000 clones; 85% to 90% were observed only once. Around 1.2% of the sample rests with the top ten.

CDR1 and CDR2 are read off the germline V gene (reference sequence) as MNHEY and SMNVEV. From cysteine to phenylalanine, the CDR3 is 13 amino acids long. The entry retains the CDR3 DNA only, 39 bases that are in frame from base 1. Trimming costs V 9 bases and J 5 bases, and their ends lie 14 bases apart. Overall study results and their limits: Because only five or six donors were included, definitive conclusions about public clonotypes linked to secondary clearance were beyond the reach of the study.

The TCR originated in a man aged 18 to 35 with hepatitis C virus infection. The chain was built from TRBV27 and TRBJ2-1; the D region possibly corresponds to TRBD1 (5 bases align). Input material: naive CD8+ T cells sorted from blood. What this sample's cell subset or site label stands for: total naive CD8+CD45RO- T cells. The CDR3 reads CASLGQGHNEQFF. The bases read TGTGCCAGTTTAGGGCAGGGCCACAATGAGCAGTTCTTC.